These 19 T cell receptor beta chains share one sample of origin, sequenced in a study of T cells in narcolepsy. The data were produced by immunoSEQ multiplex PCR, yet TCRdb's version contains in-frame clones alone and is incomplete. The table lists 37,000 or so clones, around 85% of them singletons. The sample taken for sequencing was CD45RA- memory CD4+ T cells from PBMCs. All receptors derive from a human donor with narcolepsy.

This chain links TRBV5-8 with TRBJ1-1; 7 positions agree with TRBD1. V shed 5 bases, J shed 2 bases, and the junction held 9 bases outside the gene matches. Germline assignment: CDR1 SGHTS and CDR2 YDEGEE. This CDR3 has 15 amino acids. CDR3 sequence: CASRIQGTPNTEAFF. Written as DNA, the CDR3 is TGTGCCAGCAGGATACAGGGGACTCCAAACACTGAAGCTTTCTTT.

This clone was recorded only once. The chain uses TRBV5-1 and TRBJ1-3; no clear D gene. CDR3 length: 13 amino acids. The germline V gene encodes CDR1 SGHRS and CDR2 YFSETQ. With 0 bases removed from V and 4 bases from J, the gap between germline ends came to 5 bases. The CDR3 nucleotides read TGCGCCAGCAGCTTGGACCAGGGAAACACCATATATTTT. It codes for CASSLDQGNTIYF. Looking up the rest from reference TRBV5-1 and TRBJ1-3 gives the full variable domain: KAGVTQTPRYLIKTRGQQVTLSCSPISGHRSVSWYQQTPGQGLQFLFEYFSETQRNKGNFPGRFSGRQFSNSRSEMNVSTLELGDSALYLCASSLDQGNTIYFGEGSWLTVV.

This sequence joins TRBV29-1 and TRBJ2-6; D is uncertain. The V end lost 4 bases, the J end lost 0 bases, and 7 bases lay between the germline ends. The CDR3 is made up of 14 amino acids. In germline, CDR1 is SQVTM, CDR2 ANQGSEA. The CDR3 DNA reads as TGCAGCGTTGCCCACAACTCTGGGGCCAACGTCCTGACTTTC. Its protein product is CSVAHNSGANVLTF.

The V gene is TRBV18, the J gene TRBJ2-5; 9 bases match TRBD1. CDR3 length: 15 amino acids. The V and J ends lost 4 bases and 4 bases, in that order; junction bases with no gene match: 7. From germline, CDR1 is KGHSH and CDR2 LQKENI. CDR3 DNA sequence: TGTGCCAGCTCACTCTCCGGGACAGGGTCAGAGACCCAGTACTTC. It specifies CASSLSGTGSETQYF. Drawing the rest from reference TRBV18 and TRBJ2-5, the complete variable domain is NAGVMQNPRHLVRRRGQEARLRCSPMKGHSHVYWYRQLPEEGLKFMVYLQKENIIDESGMPKERFSAEFPKEGPSILRIQQVVRGDSAAYFCASSLSGTGSETQYFGPGTRLLVL.

CDR3 sequence (DNA): TGTGCCAGCAGGGACCGGACAGGGCAAGAGACCCAGTACTTC. Amino acids: CASRDRTGQETQYF. V is TRBV2 and J is TRBJ2-5; 8 bases are a match to TRBD1. This CDR3 has 14 amino acids. V lost 6 bases and J lost 2; bases outside the gene matches: 5. Germline assignment: CDR1 SNHLY and CDR2 FYNNEI.

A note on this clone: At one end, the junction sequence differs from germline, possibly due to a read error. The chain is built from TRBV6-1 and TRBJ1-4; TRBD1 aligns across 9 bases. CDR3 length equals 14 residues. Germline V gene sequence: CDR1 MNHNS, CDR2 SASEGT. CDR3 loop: CASSERGTGFRVGF. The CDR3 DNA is TGTGCCAGCAGTGAAAGGGGGACAGGGTTTCGTGTGGGATTT.

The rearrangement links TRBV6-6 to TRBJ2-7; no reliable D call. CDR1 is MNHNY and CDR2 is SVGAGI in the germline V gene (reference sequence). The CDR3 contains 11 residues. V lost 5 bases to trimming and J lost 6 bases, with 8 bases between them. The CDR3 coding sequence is TGTGCCAGCAGTGGGTCGATCGAGCAGTACTTC. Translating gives CASSGSIEQYF.

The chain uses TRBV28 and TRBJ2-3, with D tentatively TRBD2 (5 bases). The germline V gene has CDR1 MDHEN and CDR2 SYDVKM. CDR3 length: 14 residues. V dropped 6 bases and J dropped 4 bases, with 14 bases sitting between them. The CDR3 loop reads CASSPLGGADTQYF. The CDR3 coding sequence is TGTGCCAGCAGCCCACTAGGCGGCGCAGATACGCAGTATTTT.

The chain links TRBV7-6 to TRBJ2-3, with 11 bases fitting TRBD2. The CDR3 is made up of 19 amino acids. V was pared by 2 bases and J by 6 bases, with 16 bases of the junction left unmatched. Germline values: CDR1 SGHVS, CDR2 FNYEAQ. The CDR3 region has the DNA TGTGCCAGCAGCTTACATGTATTTCAGACTAGCGGGGCTAAGGATACGCAGTATTTT. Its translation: CASSLHVFQTSGAKDTQYF.

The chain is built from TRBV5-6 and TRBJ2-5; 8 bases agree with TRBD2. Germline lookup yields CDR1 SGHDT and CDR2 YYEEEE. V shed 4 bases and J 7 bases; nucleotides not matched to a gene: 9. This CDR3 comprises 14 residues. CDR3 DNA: TGTGCCAGCAGCGAGCTAGCGGGTGCCCGGACCCAGTACTTC. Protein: CASSELAGARTQYF.

CDR3 region: CASSLVIGNEQFF. The DNA for the CDR3 is TGTGCCAGCAGCTTAGTAATAGGCAATGAGCAGTTCTTC. The rearrangement uses TRBV7-2 and TRBJ2-1, with D unresolved. V was cut by 1 base and J by 6 bases, with 7 bases left in between. Germline V gene data show CDR1 as SGHTA and CDR2 as FQGNSA. This CDR3 is built from 13 residues.

CDR3 coding DNA: TGCGCCAGCAGCTTGCCACCCACGACAGCCGACAATGAGCAGTTCTTC. Its protein product is CASSLPPTTADNEQFF. V gene TRBV5-1 combines with J gene TRBJ2-1, with D tentatively TRBD1 (5 bases). The CDR3 contains 16 residues. CDR1 and CDR2 (germline): SGHRS, YFSETQ. Trimming left V 1 base short and J 5 bases short, with 16 bases between.

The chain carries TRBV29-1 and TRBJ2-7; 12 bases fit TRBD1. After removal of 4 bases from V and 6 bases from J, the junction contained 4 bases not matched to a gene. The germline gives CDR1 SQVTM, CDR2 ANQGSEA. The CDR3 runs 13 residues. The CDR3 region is CSVAGTGGVEQYF. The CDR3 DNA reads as TGCAGCGTTGCCGGGACAGGGGGCGTCGAGCAGTACTTC.

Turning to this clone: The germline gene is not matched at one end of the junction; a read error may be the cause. CDR3 in amino acids: CASSLAAGVSTGELFF. Here the CDR3 DNA reads TGTGCCAGCAGCTTAGCAGCGGGGGTGTCTACCGGAGAGCTGTTTTTT. The V and J genes are TRBV11-3 and TRBJ2-2; 8 bases line up with TRBD2. Looked up from germline, CDR1 is SGHNT and CDR2 is YENEEA. This CDR3 is built from 16 residues.

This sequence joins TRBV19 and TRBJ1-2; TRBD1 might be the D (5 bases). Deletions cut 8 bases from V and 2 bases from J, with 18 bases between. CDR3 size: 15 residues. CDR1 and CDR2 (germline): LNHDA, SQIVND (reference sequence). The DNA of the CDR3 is TGTGCCAGTTTCAGGGAGGGGCTGAGAAACTATGGCTACACCTTC. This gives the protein CASFREGLRNYGYTF. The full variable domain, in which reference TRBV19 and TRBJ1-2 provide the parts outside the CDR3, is DGGITQSPKYLFRKEGQNVTLSCEQNLNHDAMYWYRQDPGQGLRLIYYSQIVNDFQKGDIAEGYSVSREKKESFPLTVTSAQKNPTAFYLCASFREGLRNYGYTFGSGTRLTVV.

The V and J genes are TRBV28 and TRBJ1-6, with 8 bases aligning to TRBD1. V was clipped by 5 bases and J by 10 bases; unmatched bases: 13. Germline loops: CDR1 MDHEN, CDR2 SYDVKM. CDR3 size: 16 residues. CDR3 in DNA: TGTGCCAGCAGTCTCCGGACAGGGTCCTTAAGCTCACCCCTCCACTTT. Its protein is CASSLRTGSLSSPLHF.

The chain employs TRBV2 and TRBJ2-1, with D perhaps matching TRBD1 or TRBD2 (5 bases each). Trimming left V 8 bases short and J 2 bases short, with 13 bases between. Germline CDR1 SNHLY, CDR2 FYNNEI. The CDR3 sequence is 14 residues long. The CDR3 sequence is CASFEGSTYNEQFF. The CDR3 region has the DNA TGTGCCAGCTTCGAGGGGTCTACCTACAATGAGCAGTTCTTC.

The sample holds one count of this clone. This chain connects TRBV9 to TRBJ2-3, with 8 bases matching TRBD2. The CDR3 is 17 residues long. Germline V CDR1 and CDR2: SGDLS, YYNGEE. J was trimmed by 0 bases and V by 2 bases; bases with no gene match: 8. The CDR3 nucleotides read TGTGCCAGCAGCGTCACGGGCGGGGGGTCTAGCACAGATACGCAGTATTTT. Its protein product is CASSVTGGGSSTDTQYF.

This CDR3 reads CATSRPPGQGGEKLFF. For the CDR3, the DNA is TGTGCCACCAGCAGACCCCCGGGACAGGGAGGGGAAAAACTGTTTTTT. The chain joins TRBV15 to TRBJ1-4; 9 nucleotides line up with TRBD1. This CDR3 spans 16 amino acids. Losses at the gene ends were 2 bases for V and 8 bases for J; bases not matched to a gene: 9. Per germline, CDR1 LNHNV and CDR2 YYDKDF (reference sequence).